This is a list of T cell receptor beta chains from one sample in a study of OX40 agonist ivuxolimab in advanced cancers. The repertoire was sequenced with immunoSEQ multiplex PCR; TCRdb's copy has only in-frame clones and lacks some. The sample carries around 97,000 clones, about 90% recorded once. The sample consisted of CD4+ or CD8+ T cells sorted from blood, taken in a trial of the OX40 agonist ivuxolimab. The receptors here all came from an adult with an advanced solid tumor such as melanoma, head and neck, liver or kidney cancer. Each CDR3 is given with its conserved first and last residue. A D gene is named only where the DNA matches it firmly. A clone size is listed for some rows: how often the clone was seen (once, few, many), or a class if it is expanded.

j_gene: TRBJ2-7; abundance: .; d_gene: TRBD1; v_gene: TRBV4-1; CDR3aa: CASSLIPGQGKYEQYF; CDR3nt: TGCGCCAGCAGTCTAATACCGGGACAGGGGAAGTACGAGCAGTACTTC
j_gene: TRBJ2-6; abundance: .; d_gene: .; v_gene: TRBV29-1; CDR3aa: CSVDISGANVLTF; CDR3nt: TGCAGCGTTGATATCTCTGGGGCCAACGTCCTGACTTTC
j_gene: TRBJ1-6; abundance: .; d_gene: .; v_gene: TRBV11-3; CDR3aa: CASNSGAHSPLHF; CDR3nt: TGTGCCAGCAATTCCGGGGCGCATTCACCCCTCCACTTT
j_gene: TRBJ1-1; abundance: .; d_gene: .; v_gene: TRBV19; CDR3aa: CASSIRGGRITEAFF; CDR3nt: TGTGCCAGTAGTATACGGGGGGGGCGAATCACTGAAGCTTTCTTT
j_gene: TRBJ1-1; abundance: .; d_gene: .; v_gene: TRBV30; CDR3aa: CAWGGDGNTEAFF; CDR3nt: TGTGCCTGGGGGGGTGATGGGAACACTGAAGCTTTCTTT
j_gene: TRBJ1-2; abundance: .; d_gene: .; v_gene: TRBV7-2; CDR3aa: CASSLDFQGYYGYTF; CDR3nt: TGTGCCAGCAGCTTAGATTTTCAGGGATACTATGGCTACACCTTC
j_gene: TRBJ2-2; abundance: few; d_gene: .; v_gene: TRBV7-2; CDR3aa: CASSLVAGSGELFF; CDR3nt: TGTGCCAGCAGCTTAGTGGCGGGATCCGGGGAGCTGTTTTTT
j_gene: TRBJ1-5; abundance: .; d_gene: .; v_gene: TRBV6-6; CDR3aa: CASRWEGNQPQHF; CDR3nt: TGTGCCAGCAGATGGGAAGGCAATCAGCCCCAGCATTTT
j_gene: TRBJ1-5; abundance: .; d_gene: TRBD1; v_gene: TRBV7-8; CDR3aa: CASSPLTGQGGSSNQPQHF; CDR3nt: TGTGCCAGCAGCCCCCTAACCGGACAGGGTGGATCCAGCAATCAGCCCCAGCATTTT
j_gene: TRBJ2-7; abundance: once; d_gene: .; v_gene: TRBV15; CDR3aa: CATSRAGSSYEQYF; CDR3nt: TGTGCCACCAGCAGAGCGGGTAGCTCCTACGAGCAGTACTTC